The rows below give T cell receptor beta chains drawn from one sample of a study of control samples from healthy donors and cancer patients. Only in-frame clones appear in the TCRdb table, and some are missing; sequencing was by immunoSEQ multiplex PCR. The sample lists around 170,000 clones; 90% to 95% were seen once. Source material: blood. The source of these receptors is a young woman in good health. Both conserved end residues are part of each CDR3. Fields, in order: V gene, clone size, D gene, CDR3 length, J gene, CDR3 DNA, CDR3 protein. D genes are given only for firm matches. A clone size is listed for some rows: how often the clone was seen (once, few, many), or a class if it is expanded.

TRBV19	NA	NA	15	TRBJ1-5	TGTGCCAGTAGTATAGGAACAAAAGGGATGCAGCCCCAGCATTTT	CASSIGTKGMQPQHF
TRBV29-1	NA	TRBD1	12	TRBJ1-1	TGCAGCGTTGGTAACAGGGGCACTGAAGCTTTCTTT	CSVGNRGTEAFF
TRBV4-1	NA	NA	13	TRBJ2-1	TGCGCCAGCAGCCAAGGCCCGTACAATGAGCAGTTCTTC	CASSQGPYNEQFF
TRBV3-1/TRBV3-2	NA	TRBD1	15	TRBJ1-2	TGTGCCAGCAGCCAAGGGACAGGGCTTGACTATGGCTACACCTTC	CASSQGTGLDYGYTF
TRBV5-1	once	NA	13	TRBJ1-2	TGCGCCAGCAGCCCCCCCGGGGTTTATGGCTACACCTTC	CASSPPGVYGYTF
TRBV4-1	NA	TRBD2	18	TRBJ2-7	TGCGCCAGCAGCCAACCGGGACTAGCGGGAGGGACCAGTTACGAGCAGTACTTC	CASSQPGLAGGTSYEQYF
TRBV10-3	NA	NA	13	TRBJ2-7	TGTGCCATCAGTGACAGGGCGGCCTACGAGCAGTACTTC	CAISDRAAYEQYF
TRBV27	NA	TRBD2	16	TRBJ2-7	TGTGCCAGCAGTTTATTGGGCGGGAGGGCCTCCTACGAGCAGTACTTC	CASSLLGGRASYEQYF
TRBV6-1	NA	NA	14	TRBJ1-5	TGTGCCAGCAGTGAGGGTCTGAGCAATCAGCCCCAGCATTTT	CASSEGLSNQPQHF
TRBV6-5	NA	NA	15	TRBJ2-1	TGTGCCAGCAGTTACGGAGACTCGGCCTACAATGAGCAGTTCTTC	CASSYGDSAYNEQFF
TRBV5-6	NA	NA	14	TRBJ1-1	TGTGCCAGCAGCTTGTACTCAGATAACACTGAAGCTTTCTTT	CASSLYSDNTEAFF
TRBV10-3	NA	TRBD1	15	TRBJ2-1	TGTGCCTCCACTCCGGGGGACAGGGCGCACAATGAGCAGTTCTTC	CASTPGDRAHNEQFF
TRBV6-5	NA	NA	13	TRBJ1-2	TGTGCCAGCACCCAACAGACCTACTATGGCTACACCTTC	CASTQQTYYGYTF
TRBV7-3	NA	NA	11	TRBJ2-1	TGTGCCAGCAGCTTAAACAATGAGCAGTTCTTC	CASSLNNEQFF
TRBV27	NA	NA	14	TRBJ2-1	TGTGCCAGCAGTTTAAGGAGGGGCCGCGATGAGCAGTTCTTC	CASSLRRGRDEQFF
TRBV7-3	NA	NA	14	TRBJ2-2	TGTGCCAGCAGCTCCGCAGGGTTCACCGGGGAGCTGTTTTTT	CASSSAGFTGELFF
TRBV19	NA	NA	15	TRBJ1-3	TGTGCCACCATAAAAGACAGGACCTCTGGAAACACCATATATTTT	CATIKDRTSGNTIYF
TRBV5-6	NA	NA	13	TRBJ2-3	TGTGCCAGCAGCCCAAGTCCCGCAGATACGCAGTATTTT	CASSPSPADTQYF
TRBV28	NA	NA	14	TRBJ1-2	TGTGCCAGCAGTCGACCAGGACAGCTTGATGGCTACACCTTC	CASSRPGQLDGYTF
TRBV28	NA	NA	17	TRBJ1-2	TGTGCCAGCAGTTTAAATACGGGCCAACAAGCTAACTATGGCTACACCTTC	CASSLNTGQQANYGYTF
TRBV11-3	NA	NA	15	TRBJ2-3	TGTGCCAGCAGCTGGGGGGTTTCGTTAACAGATACGCAGTATTTT	CASSWGVSLTDTQYF
TRBV7-2	NA	TRBD2	17	TRBJ2-5	TGTGCCAGCAGCTTCCCCCGGACTAGCGGGAACCAAGAGACCCAGTACTTC	CASSFPRTSGNQETQYF
TRBV5-4	NA	TRBD2	14	TRBJ2-7	TGTGCCAGCAGCCCGACTAGCGATGCCTACGAGCAGTACTTC	CASSPTSDAYEQYF
TRBV7-9	NA	NA	15	TRBJ1-6	TGTGCCAGCAGCGGGCACAGCTCCTATAATTCACCCCTCCACTTT	CASSGHSSYNSPLHF
TRBV6-2/TRBV6-3	NA	TRBD1	16	TRBJ2-7	TGTGCCAGCAGCACCCGGGACAGGGGGTTCCAAGGCGAGCAGTACTTC	CASSTRDRGFQGEQYF
TRBV7-2	NA	TRBD1	13	TRBJ1-1	TGTGCCAGCAGCGCGACAGGGGGCGGGATGGCTTTCTTT	CASSATGGGMAFF
TRBV3-1/TRBV3-2	NA	NA	12	TRBJ2-7	TGTGCCAGCAGCCAAGGTCCCTGGGAGCAGTACTTC	CASSQGPWEQYF